These 6 T cell receptor beta chains share one sample of origin, sequenced in a study of CD8 T cells in ankylosing spondylitis. Overall study findings and caveats: Typical of ankylosing spondylitis blood, it appeared, was a TCR beta motif of several highly homologous variants.

TCRdb independently ran MiXCR on the 5' RACE reads; one entry per CDR3 protein. The table includes hundreds of thousands of distinct CDR3 sequences, 10% to 15% detected once. Antigens for these TCRs are unknown. The sequenced material came from blood, either unsorted or a sorted T cell fraction (not recorded which). Source of these receptors: a male donor with ankylosing spondylitis.

This clonotype was seen more than once but under ten times. The V call is TRBV25-1, the J call TRBJ1-2; D gene ambiguous. From germline, CDR1 is MGHDK and CDR2 SYGVNS. The CDR3 extends over 14 amino acids. V lost 1 base and J 2 bases, leaving 8 bases between the germline ends. The CDR3 region is CASSEFGRNYGYTF. CDR3 bases: TGTGCCAGCAGTGAATTCGGTCGGAACTATGGCTACACCTTC.

This clonotype has more than one count but fewer than ten. The J gene is TRBJ1-2, the V gene TRBV4-3, with D tentatively TRBD1 (5 bases). The length of the CDR3 is 14 residues. The V end was cut by 0 bases, the J end by 6 bases, with 11 bases between. Germline V CDR1 and CDR2: LGHNA, YSLEER. The CDR3 region is CASSQDRGRDGYTF. The DNA of the CDR3 is TGCGCCAGCAGCCAAGATCGGGGGAGAGATGGCTACACCTTC.

Ten or more counts support this clonotype. V is TRBV6-5 and J is TRBJ1-2; D unresolved. Trimming pared 1 base from V and 3 bases from J, leaving 9 bases between. Germline V gene data show CDR1 as MNHEY and CDR2 as SVGAGI. CDR3 length: 14 amino acids. Written as DNA, the CDR3 is TGTGCCAGCAGTTACTTTACAGAGTACTATGGCTACACCTTC. Protein sequence: CASSYFTEYYGYTF.

This chain uses TRBV12-3 or TRBV12-4 with TRBJ1-1; D not certain. The ends were cut back, 6 bases at V and 1 base at J, with 15 bases in the middle. This CDR3 has 15 amino acids. As DNA, the CDR3 is TGTGCCAGCAGCAACTTGGGCAACTCGAACACTGAAGCTTTCTTT. Translated, it gives CASSNLGNSNTEAFF.

The chain couples TRBV7-2 to TRBJ1-2; D is possibly TRBD1 (5 bases). The V end was cut by 5 bases, the J end by 8 bases, with 24 bases between. Per the germline V gene, CDR1 is SGHTA and CDR2 is FQGNSA. This CDR3 is built from 16 residues. CDR3 DNA: TGTGCCAGCAGCACAACCGGGACGGGGAGTTTTTACGGCTACACCTTC. It codes for CASSTTGTGSFYGYTF. Using reference TRBV7-2 and TRBJ1-2 for the parts outside the CDR3, the full variable domain is GAGVSQSPSNKVTEKGKDVELRCDPISGHTALYWYRQSLGQGLEFLIYFQGNSAPDKSGLPSDRFSAERTGGSVSTLTIQRTQQEDSAVYLCASSTTGTGSFYGYTFGSGTRLTVV.

This clonotype was found many times. The chain is built from TRBV24-1 and TRBJ2-1; no clear D gene. The germline V and J ends were trimmed by 2 bases and 6 bases, with 4 bases remaining between them. The CDR3 is 12 amino acids. CDR1 is KGHDR, CDR2 SFDVKD, per germline. The CDR3 loop reads CATSDYGNEQFF. The CDR3 nucleotides read TGTGCCACCAGTGATTACGGCAATGAGCAGTTCTTC.